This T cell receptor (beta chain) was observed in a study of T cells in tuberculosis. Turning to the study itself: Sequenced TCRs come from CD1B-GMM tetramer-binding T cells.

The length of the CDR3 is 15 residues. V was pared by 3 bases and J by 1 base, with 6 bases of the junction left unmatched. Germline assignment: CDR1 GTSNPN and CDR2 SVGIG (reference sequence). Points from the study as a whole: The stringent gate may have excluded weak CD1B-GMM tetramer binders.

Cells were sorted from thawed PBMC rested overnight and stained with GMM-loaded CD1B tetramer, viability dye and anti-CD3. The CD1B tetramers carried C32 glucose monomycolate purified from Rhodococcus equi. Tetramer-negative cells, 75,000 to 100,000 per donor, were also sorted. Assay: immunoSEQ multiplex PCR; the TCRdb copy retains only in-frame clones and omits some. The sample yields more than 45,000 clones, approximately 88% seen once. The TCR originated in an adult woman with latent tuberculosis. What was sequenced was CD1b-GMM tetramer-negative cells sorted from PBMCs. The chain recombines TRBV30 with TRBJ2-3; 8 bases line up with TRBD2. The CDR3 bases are TGTGCCTGGAGCGAGGGAGCGGGGGGCACAGATACGCAGTATTTT. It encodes CAWSEGAGGTDTQYF. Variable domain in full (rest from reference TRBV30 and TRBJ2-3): SQTIHQWPATLVQPVGSPLSLECTVEGTSNPNLYWYRQAAGRGLQLLFYSVGIGQISSEVPQNLSASRPQDRQFILSSKKLLLSDSGFYLCAWSEGAGGTDTQYFGPGTRLTVL.